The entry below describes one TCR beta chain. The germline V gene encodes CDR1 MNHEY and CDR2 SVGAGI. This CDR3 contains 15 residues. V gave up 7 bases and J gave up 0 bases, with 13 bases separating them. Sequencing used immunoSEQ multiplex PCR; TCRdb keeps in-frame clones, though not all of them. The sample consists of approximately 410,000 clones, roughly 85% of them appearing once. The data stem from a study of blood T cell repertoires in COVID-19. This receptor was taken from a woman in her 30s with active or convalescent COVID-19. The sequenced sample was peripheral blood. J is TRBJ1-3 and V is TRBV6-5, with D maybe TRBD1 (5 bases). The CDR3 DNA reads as TGTGCCAGCATAACGTACGGGGGCTCTGGAAACACCATATATTTT. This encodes CASITYGGSGNTIYF.